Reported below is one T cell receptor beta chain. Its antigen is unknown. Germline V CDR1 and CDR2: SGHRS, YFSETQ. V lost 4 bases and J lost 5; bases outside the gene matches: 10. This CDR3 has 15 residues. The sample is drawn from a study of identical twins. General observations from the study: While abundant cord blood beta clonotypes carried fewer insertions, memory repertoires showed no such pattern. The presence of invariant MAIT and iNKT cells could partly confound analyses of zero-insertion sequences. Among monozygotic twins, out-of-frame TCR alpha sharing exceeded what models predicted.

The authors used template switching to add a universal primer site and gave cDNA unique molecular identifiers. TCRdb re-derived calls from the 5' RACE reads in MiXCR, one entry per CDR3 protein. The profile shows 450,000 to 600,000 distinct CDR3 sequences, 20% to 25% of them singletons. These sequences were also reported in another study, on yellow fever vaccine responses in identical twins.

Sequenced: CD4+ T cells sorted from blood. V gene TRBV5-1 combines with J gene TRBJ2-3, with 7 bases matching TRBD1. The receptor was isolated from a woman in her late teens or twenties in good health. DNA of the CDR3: TGCGCCAGCAGCCCTGTGGCAGGGGGTTTAGATACGCAGTATTTT. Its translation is CASSPVAGGLDTQYF.